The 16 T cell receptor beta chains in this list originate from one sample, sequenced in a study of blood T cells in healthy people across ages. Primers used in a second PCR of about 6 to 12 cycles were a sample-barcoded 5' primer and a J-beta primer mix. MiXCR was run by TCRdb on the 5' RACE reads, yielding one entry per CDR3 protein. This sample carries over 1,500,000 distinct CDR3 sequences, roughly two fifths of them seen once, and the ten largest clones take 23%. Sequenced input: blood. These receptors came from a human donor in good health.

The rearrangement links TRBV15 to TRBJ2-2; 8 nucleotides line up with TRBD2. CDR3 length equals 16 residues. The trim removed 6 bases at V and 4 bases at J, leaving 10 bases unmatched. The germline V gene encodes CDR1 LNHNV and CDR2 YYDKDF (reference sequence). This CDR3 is CATSPHGRGGTGELFF. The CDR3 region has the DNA TGTGCCACCAGTCCCCACGGGAGGGGCGGCACCGGGGAGCTGTTTTTT.

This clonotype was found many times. The CDR3 spells CASSVQGPLAKNIQYF. CDR3 DNA sequence: TGTGCCAGCAGTGTCCAGGGACCACTAGCCAAAAACATTCAGTACTTC. This chain links TRBV6-5 with TRBJ2-4; perhaps D is TRBD1 or TRBD2 (5 bases each). From germline, CDR1 is MNHEY and CDR2 SVGAGI. V was cut by 5 bases and J by 0 bases, with 14 bases left in between. This CDR3 comprises 16 residues.

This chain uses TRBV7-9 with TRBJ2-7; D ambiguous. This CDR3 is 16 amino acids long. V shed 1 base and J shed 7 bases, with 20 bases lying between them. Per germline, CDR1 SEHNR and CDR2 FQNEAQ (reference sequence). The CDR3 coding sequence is TGTGCCAGCAGCTTAGGTCCCTTCACCTCCTACAATGAGCAGTACTTC. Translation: CASSLGPFTSYNEQYF.

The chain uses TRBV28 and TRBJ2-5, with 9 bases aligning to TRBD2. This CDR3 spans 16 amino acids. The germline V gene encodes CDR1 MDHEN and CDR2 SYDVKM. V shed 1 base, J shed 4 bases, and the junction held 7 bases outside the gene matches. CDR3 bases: TGTGCCAGCAGTTTATTGGGCGGGGGGGTTGGAGAGACCCAGTACTTC. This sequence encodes CASSLLGGGVGETQYF.

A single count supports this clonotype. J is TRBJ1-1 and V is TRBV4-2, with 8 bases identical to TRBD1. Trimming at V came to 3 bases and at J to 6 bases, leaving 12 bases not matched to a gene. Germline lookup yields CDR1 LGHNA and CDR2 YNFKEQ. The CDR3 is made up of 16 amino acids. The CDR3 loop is CASSQEQTGVSAEAFF. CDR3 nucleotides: TGTGCCAGCAGCCAGGAACAGACAGGGGTGAGCGCTGAAGCTTTCTTT.

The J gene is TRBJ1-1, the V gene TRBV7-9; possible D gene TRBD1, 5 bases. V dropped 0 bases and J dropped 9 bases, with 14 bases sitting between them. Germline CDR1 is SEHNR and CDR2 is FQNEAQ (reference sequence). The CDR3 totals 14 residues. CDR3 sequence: CASSLARGPPKAFF. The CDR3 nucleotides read TGTGCCAGCAGCTTAGCGCGGGGACCGCCAAAAGCTTTCTTT.

The CDR3 here is CASSLRQGITDTQYF. DNA for the CDR3: TGTGCCAGCAGTTTACGACAGGGTATCACAGATACGCAGTATTTT. The chain combines TRBV12-3 or TRBV12-4 with TRBJ2-3, with 7 bases lining up with TRBD1. The CDR3 consists of 15 residues. Trimming removed 2 bases from V and 2 bases from J; junction bases left unmatched: 4.

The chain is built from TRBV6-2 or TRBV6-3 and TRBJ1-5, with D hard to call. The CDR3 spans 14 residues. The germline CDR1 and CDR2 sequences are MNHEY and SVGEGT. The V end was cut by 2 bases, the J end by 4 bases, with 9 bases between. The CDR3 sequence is CASSYTSMNQPQHF. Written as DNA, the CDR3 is TGTGCCAGCAGTTACACGTCGATGAATCAGCCCCAGCATTTT.

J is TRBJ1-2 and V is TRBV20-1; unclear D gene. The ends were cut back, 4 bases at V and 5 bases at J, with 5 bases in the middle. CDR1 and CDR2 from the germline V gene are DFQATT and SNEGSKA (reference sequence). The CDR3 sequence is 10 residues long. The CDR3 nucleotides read TGCAGTGCTACTCATTATGGCTACACCTTC. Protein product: CSATHYGYTF.

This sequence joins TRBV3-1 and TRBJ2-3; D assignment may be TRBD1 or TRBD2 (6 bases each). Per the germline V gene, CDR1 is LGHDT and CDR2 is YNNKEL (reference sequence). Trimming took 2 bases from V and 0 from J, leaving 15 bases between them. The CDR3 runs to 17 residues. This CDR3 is CASSQSYTGASTDTQYF. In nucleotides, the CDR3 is TGTGCCAGCAGCCAATCCTATACGGGGGCTAGCACAGATACGCAGTATTTT.

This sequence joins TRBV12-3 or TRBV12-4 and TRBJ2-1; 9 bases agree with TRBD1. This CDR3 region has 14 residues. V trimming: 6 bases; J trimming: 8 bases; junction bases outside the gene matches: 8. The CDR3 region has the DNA TGTGCCAGCAGACACGGACAGGGGCGATATGAGCAGTTCTTC. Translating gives CASRHGQGRYEQFF.

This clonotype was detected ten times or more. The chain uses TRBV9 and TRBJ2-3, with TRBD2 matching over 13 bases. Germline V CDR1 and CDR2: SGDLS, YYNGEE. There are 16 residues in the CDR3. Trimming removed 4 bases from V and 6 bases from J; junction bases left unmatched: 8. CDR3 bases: TGTGCCAGCAGCCCCAGACTAGCGGGGGGAGTGGATACGCAGTATTTT. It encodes CASSPRLAGGVDTQYF.

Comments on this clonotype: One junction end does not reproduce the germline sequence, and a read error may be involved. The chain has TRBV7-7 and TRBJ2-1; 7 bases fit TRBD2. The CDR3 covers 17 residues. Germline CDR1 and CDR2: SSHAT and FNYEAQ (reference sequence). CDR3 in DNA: TGTGCTAGCAGCCTAGCGGTTCGGGGGGACCACTACAATGAGCAGTTCTTC. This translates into CASSLAVRGDHYNEQFF. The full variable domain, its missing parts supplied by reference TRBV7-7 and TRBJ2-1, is GAGVSQSPRYKVTKRGQDVTLRCDPISSHATLYWYQQALGQGPEFLTYFNYEAQPDKSGLPSDRFSAERPEGSISTLTIQRTEQRDSAMYRCASSLAVRGDHYNEQFFGPGTRLTVL.

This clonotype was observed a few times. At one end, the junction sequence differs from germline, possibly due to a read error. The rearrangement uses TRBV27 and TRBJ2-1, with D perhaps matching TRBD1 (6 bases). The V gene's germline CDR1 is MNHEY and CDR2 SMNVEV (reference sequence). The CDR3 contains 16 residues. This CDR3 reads CASSFGTRPSYNGQFF. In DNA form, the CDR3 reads TGTGCCAGCAGTTTTGGGACACGCCCGTCCTACAATGGGCAGTTCTTC.

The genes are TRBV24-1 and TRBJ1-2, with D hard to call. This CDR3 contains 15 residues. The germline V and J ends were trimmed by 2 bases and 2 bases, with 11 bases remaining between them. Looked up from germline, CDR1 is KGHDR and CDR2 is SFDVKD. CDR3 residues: CATSDSGLRNYGYTF. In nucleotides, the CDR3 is TGTGCCACCAGTGATTCCGGGCTGAGGAACTATGGCTACACCTTC.

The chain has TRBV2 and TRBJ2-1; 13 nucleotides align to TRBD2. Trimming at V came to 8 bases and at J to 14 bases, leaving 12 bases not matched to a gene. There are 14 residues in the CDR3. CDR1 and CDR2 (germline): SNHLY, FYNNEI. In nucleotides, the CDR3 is TGTGCCAGCTGCCCGGGGACTAGCGGGGAGTTTGAGTTCTTC. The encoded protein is CASCPGTSGEFEFF.